This is a list of T cell receptor beta chains from one sample in a study of graft-versus-host responses after intestinal transplantation. No antigen has been assigned to these receptors. Sequencing used immunoSEQ multiplex PCR; TCRdb keeps in-frame clones, though not all of them. Among some 100,000 clones listed, 85% to 95% were seen once. The specimen was unstimulated CD8+ T cells sorted from spleen or lymph node cells, collected before transplant. The source is a human donor who was the organ donor for an intestinal transplant. Both conserved end residues are part of each CDR3. Fields, in order: V gene, J gene, D gene, clone size, CDR3 protein, CDR3 DNA. D genes are given only for firm matches. Size is omitted from some rows. Given values are once, few, many or a class for expanded clones.

v_call: TRBV5-6; j_call: TRBJ2-3; d_call: TRBD2; clone_size: -; cdr3_aa: CASSLRPAGGMDTQYF; cdr3_nt: TGTGCCAGCAGCTTGCGTCCCGCGGGGGGGATGGATACGCAGTATTTT
v_call: TRBV7-2; j_call: TRBJ2-5; d_call: TRBD2; clone_size: -; cdr3_aa: CASSLEGLAGVVTQYF; cdr3_nt: TGTGCCAGCAGCTTAGAGGGACTAGCGGGAGTTGTGACCCAGTACTTC
v_call: TRBV6-5; j_call: TRBJ2-7; d_call: -; clone_size: -; cdr3_aa: CASSTDSVGYEQYF; cdr3_nt: TGTGCCAGCAGTACGGACAGCGTCGGCTACGAGCAGTACTTC
v_call: TRBV11-1; j_call: TRBJ2-1; d_call: -; clone_size: once; cdr3_aa: CASSFFSQLDNEQFF; cdr3_nt: TGTGCCAGCAGCTTCTTTAGCCAACTAGACAATGAGCAGTTCTTC
v_call: TRBV5-1; j_call: TRBJ2-1; d_call: TRBD2; clone_size: -; cdr3_aa: CASSYRLAVCNEQLF; cdr3_nt: TGCGCCAGCAGCTATAGACTAGCTGTCTGTAATGAGCAGCTCTTC
v_call: TRBV2; j_call: TRBJ1-2; d_call: TRBD1; clone_size: -; cdr3_aa: CASSPYRGTNYGYTF; cdr3_nt: TGTGCCAGCAGTCCTTACAGGGGGACTAACTATGGCTACACCTTC
v_call: TRBV11-2; j_call: TRBJ1-2; d_call: -; clone_size: -; cdr3_aa: CASSPTSAPNYGYTF; cdr3_nt: TGTGCCAGCAGCCCTACCTCTGCCCCTAACTATGGCTACACCTTC
v_call: TRBV27; j_call: TRBJ1-1; d_call: TRBD1; clone_size: -; cdr3_aa: CASSLGQGGTEAFF; cdr3_nt: TGTGCCAGCAGTTTAGGACAGGGAGGTACTGAAGCTTTCTTT
v_call: TRBV7-9; j_call: TRBJ2-3; d_call: -; clone_size: -; cdr3_aa: CASSLAGTIPDTQYF; cdr3_nt: TGTGCCAGCAGCTTAGCGGGGACAATCCCAGATACGCAGTATTTT
v_call: TRBV5-1; j_call: TRBJ1-1; d_call: -; clone_size: -; cdr3_aa: CASSLMGEGFTEAFF; cdr3_nt: TGCGCCAGCAGCTTGATGGGGGAGGGATTCACTGAAGCTTTCTTT
v_call: TRBV7-6; j_call: TRBJ2-1; d_call: TRBD1; clone_size: -; cdr3_aa: CASSPRQGRTYNEQFF; cdr3_nt: TGTGCCAGCAGCCCTAGACAGGGGAGGACCTACAATGAGCAGTTCTTC
v_call: TRBV10-1; j_call: TRBJ1-1; d_call: -; clone_size: -; cdr3_aa: CASSTGTEAFF; cdr3_nt: TGCGCCAGCAGTACGGGCACTGAAGCTTTCTTT